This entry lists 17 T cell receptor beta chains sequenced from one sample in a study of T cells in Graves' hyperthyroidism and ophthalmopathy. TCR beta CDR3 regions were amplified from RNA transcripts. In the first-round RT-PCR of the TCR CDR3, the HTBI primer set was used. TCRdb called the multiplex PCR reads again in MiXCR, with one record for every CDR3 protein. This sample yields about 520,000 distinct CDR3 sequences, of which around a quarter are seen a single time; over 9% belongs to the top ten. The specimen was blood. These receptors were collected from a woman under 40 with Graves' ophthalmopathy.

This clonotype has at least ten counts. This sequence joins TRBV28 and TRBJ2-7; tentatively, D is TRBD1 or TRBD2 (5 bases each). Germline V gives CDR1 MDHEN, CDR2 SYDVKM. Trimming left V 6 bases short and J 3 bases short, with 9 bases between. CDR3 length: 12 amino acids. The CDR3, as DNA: TGTGCCAGCAGCACGAGGGGCTACGAGCAGTACTTC. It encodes CASSTRGYEQYF.

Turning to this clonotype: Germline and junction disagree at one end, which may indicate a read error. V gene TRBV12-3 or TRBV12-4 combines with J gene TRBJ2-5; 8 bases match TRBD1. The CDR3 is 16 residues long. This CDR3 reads CASILWGADRGETQYF. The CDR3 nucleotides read TGTGCCAGCATTTTATGGGGCGCAGACAGGGGAGAGACCCAGTACTTC.

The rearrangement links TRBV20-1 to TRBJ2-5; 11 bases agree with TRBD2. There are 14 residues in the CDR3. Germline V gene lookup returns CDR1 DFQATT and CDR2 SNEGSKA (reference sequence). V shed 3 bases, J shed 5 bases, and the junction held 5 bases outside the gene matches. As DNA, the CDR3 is TGCAGTGCTAGGACTAGCGGGATGGCTGAGACCCAGTACTTC. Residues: CSARTSGMAETQYF.

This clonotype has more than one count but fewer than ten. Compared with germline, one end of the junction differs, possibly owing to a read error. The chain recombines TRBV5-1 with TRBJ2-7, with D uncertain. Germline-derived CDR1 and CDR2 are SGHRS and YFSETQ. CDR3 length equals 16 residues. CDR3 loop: CVSSFDPSKSSYEQYF. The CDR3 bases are TGCGTCAGCAGCTTCGACCCCAGCAAAAGCTCCTACGAGCAGTACTTC. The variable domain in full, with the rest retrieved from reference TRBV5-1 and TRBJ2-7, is KAGVTQTPRYLIKTRGQQVTLSCSPISGHRSVSWYQQTPGQGLQFLFEYFSETQRNKGNFPGRFSGRQFSNSRSEMNVSTLELGDSALYLCVSSFDPSKSSYEQYFGPGTRLTVT.

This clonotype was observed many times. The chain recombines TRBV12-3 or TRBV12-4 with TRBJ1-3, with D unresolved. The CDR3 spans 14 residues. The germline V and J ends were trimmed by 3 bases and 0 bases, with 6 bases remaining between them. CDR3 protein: CASSFGISGNTIYF. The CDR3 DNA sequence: TGTGCCAGCAGTTTTGGGATCTCTGGAAACACCATATATTTT.

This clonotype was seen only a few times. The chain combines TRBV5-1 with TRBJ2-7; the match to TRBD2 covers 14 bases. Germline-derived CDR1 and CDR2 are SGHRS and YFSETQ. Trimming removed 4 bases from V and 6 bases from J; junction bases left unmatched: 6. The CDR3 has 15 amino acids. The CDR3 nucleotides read TGCGCCAGCAGCCAAGGGACTAGCGGGGGTTTCGAGCAGTACTTC. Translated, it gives CASSQGTSGGFEQYF.

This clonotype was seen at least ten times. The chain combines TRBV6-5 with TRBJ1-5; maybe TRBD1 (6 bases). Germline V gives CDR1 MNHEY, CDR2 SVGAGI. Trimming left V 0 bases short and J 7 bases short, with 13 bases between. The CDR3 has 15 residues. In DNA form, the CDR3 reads TGTGCCAGCAGTTACTCTGGGGGGGCGAAGCAGCCCCAGCATTTT. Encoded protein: CASSYSGGAKQPQHF.

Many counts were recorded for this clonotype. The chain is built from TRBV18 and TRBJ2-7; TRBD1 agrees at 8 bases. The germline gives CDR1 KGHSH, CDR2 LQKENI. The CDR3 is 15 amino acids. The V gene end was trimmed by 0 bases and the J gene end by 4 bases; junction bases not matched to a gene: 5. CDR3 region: CASSPPTDRGYEQYF. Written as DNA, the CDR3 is TGTGCCAGCTCACCACCCACCGACAGGGGTTACGAGCAGTACTTC. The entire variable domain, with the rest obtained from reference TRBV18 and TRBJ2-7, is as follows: NAGVMQNPRHLVRRRGQEARLRCSPMKGHSHVYWYRQLPEEGLKFMVYLQKENIIDESGMPKERFSAEFPKEGPSILRIQQVVRGDSAAYFCASSPPTDRGYEQYFGPGTRLTVT.

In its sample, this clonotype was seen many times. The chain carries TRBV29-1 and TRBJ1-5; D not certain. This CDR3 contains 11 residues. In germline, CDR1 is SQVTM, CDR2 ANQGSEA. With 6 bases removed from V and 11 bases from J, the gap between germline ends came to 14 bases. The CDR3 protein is CSVDHNGAQHF. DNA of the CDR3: TGCAGCGTCGACCACAACGGGGCCCAGCATTTT. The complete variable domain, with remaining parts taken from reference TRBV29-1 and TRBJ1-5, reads SAVISQKPSRDICQRGTSLTIQCQVDSQVTMMFWYRQQPGQSLTLIATANQGSEATYESGFVIDKFPISRPNLTFSTLTVSNMSPEDSSIYLCSVDHNGAQHFGDGTRLSIL.

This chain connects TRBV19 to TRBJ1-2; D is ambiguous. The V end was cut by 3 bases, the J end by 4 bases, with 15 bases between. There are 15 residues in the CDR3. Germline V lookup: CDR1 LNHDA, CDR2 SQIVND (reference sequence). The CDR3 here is CASSMPVGRSYGYTF. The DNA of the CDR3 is TGTGCCAGTAGTATGCCCGTCGGGAGATCCTATGGCTACACCTTC. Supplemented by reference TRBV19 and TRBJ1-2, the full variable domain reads DGGITQSPKYLFRKEGQNVTLSCEQNLNHDAMYWYRQDPGQGLRLIYYSQIVNDFQKGDIAEGYSVSREKKESFPLTVTSAQKNPTAFYLCASSMPVGRSYGYTFGSGTRLTVV.

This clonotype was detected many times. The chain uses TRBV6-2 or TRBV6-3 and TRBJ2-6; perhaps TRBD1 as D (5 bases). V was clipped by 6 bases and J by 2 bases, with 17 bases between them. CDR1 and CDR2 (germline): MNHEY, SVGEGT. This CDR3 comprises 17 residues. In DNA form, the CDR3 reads TGTGCCAGCAGGCACTGTAGGGGCCTAACTGGGGCCAACGTCCTGACTTTC. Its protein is CASRHCRGLTGANVLTF.

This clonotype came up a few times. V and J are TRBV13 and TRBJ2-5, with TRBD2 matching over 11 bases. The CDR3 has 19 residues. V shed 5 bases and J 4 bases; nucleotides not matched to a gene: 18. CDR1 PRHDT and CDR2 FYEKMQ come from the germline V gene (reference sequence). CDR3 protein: CASSPTSGATRAEVETQYF. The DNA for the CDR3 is TGTGCCAGCAGCCCGACTAGCGGGGCTACCCGGGCCGAAGTAGAGACCCAGTACTTC.

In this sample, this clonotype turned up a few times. The CDR3 DNA sequence: TGTGCCAGCAGCTTGGAGGAGGCCGGGGAGCTGTTTTTT. Translating gives CASSLEEAGELFF. The V and J genes are TRBV5-4 and TRBJ2-2, with a weak D call TRBD2 (5 bases). CDR1 is SGHNT, CDR2 YYREEE, per germline (reference sequence). This CDR3 is built from 13 residues. With 0 bases removed from V and 6 bases from J, the gap between germline ends came to 6 bases.

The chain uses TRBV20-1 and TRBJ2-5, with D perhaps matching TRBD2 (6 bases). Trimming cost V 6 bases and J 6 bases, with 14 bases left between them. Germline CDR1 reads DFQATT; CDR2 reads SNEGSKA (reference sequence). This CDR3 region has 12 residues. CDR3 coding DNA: TGCAGTGCCAAAGGGCGGGGCCAGACCCAGTACTTC. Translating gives CSAKGRGQTQYF.

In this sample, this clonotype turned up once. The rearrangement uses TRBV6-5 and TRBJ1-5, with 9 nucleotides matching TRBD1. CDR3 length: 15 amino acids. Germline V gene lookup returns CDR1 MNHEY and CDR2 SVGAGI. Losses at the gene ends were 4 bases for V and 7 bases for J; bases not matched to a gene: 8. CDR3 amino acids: CASSSPDRGKQPQHF. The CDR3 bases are TGTGCCAGCAGTTCCCCAGACAGGGGGAAACAGCCCCAGCATTTT.

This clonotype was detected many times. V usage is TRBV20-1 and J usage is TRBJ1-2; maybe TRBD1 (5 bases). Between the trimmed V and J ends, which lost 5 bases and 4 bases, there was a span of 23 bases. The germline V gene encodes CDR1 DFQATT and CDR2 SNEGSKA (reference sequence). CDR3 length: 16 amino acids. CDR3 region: CSAHTLWNFGAYGYTF. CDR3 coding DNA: TGCAGTGCTCACACACTCTGGAACTTCGGGGCCTATGGCTACACCTTC.

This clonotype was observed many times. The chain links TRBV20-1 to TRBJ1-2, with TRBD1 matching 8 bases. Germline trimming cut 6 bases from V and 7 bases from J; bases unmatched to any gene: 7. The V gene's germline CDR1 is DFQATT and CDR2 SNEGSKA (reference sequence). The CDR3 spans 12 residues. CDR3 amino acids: CSADDRGLGYTF. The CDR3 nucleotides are TGCAGTGCCGACGACAGGGGTCTTGGCTACACCTTC.